This T cell receptor beta chain derives from a study of T-cell reconstitution after alpha-beta-depleted transplantation in children (dated by TCRdb to 2016 to 2018). For context, the study as a whole: The study quantitatively tracked T-cell immune reconstitution after TCRalphabeta/CD19-depleted allogeneic hematopoietic cell transplantation in children using TCR repertoire profiling.

Reading the label with the study, this specimen's treatment or condition is: allogeneic hematopoietic cell transplantation with graft depleted of TCRalphabeta T cells and CD19 B cells. Transplant recipients were children who received TCRalphabeta/CD19-depleted allogeneic hematopoietic cell grafts. V is cut by 7 bases and J by 3 bases, and the space between the germline ends is 13 bases. According to the germline V gene, CDR1 reads SQVTM and CDR2 reads ANQGSEA. Reading from cysteine to phenylalanine, the CDR3 counts 12 amino acids. The CDR3 DNA has 36 bases and is translated from base 1. Study-wide conclusions, independent of this receptor: Hyperexpanded clone frequencies declined over subsequent months; after one year, T-cell counts and TCRbeta diversity were mostly attributed to newly produced T cells. In some patients, the high TCRbeta diversity seen at day 60 was put down to recipient T cells and intrathymic progenitors that had survived conditioning. The apparently early alphabetaT-cell count recovery about two months after transplant was reportedly dependent on only several hundred rapidly expanded clones derived from non-depleted graft cells.

The library was built by means of PCR. TCRdb lists the instrument as Illumina HiSeq 2500. TCR library preparation used molecular barcoding, with unique molecular identifiers applied to normalize quantification of the TCRbeta repertoire. TCRdb's own reprocessing of the public reads used fastp at Q25 and MiXCR and kept productive beta chains. Here each entry gathers all rows of one CDR3 protein and keeps the most common genes and DNA. The sample table lists around 700,000 distinct CDR3 sequences, 10% to 15% of them with a count of one. The ten largest clonotypes hold 0.79% of the sample. Concerning this clonotype itself: The clone's antigen remains unknown. Qualities for individual bases were not recorded, and no much larger clone is one base off.

Sequencing was performed on PBMCs, taken before TCRalphabeta/CD19-depleted stem cell transplant. The rearrangement combines TRBV29-1 with TRBJ2-7, with the D gene too uncertain to name. This TCR derives from a girl aged 2-10 years with congenital amegakaryocytic thrombocytopenia, due to receive a stem cell transplant. The CDR3 region reads CSAADNNYEQYF. The DNA reads as follows: TGCAGCGCAGCCGACAACAACTACGAGCAGTACTTC.